This entry concerns a single T cell receptor beta chain. Its antigen is as yet unknown. The data were taken from a study of shared clonotypes between healthy human individuals. Study outcomes and limitations: Naive CD4 clonotypes overlapped across a few donors at around 4.8%.

The CDR3 has 13 residues. Deletions cut 7 bases from V and 5 bases from J, with 13 bases between. Germline V gene data show CDR1 as MNHNS and CDR2 as SASEGT. In the study's own analysis: Filtering differed, since immunoSEQ gave only junction sequences and no quality scores. Data came from immunoSEQ multiplex PCR; TCRdb stores just in-frame clones and leaves some out. The V and J calls and clone size were taken over from that table, and D and trimming were inferred from the DNA. The sample lists 2 million to 2.5 million clones, about 90% occurring once. Sequenced input: naive CD4+ T cells from PBMCs. As to subset: CD45RA+ positively selected. This chain connects TRBV6-1 to TRBJ2-3; D uncertain. The receptor comes from a man aged 18 to 30 in good health. Some clones in this sample may be carry-over from other donors' samples. CDR3 region: CASIMQSLDTQYF. The CDR3 bases are TGTGCCAGCATAATGCAAAGTTTAGATACGCAGTATTTT.